A single sample gave rise to the 21 T cell receptor beta chains below, sequenced in a study of blood T cell repertoires in COVID-19. The repertoire was sequenced with immunoSEQ multiplex PCR; TCRdb's copy has only in-frame clones and lacks some. Among about 230,000 clones listed, approximately 85% were seen once. The sequenced sample was peripheral blood. These TCRs come from a middle-aged man with COVID-19, enrolled during active disease.

The chain recombines TRBV7-2 with TRBJ2-7; 11 bases agree with TRBD1. The junction had 5 bases not matched to a gene; V was cut back by 3 bases and J by 7 bases. Germline V gives CDR1 SGHTA, CDR2 FQGNSA. This CDR3 has 14 amino acids. The CDR3 DNA reads TGTGCCAGCAGCTTCGGACAGGGGGCGGCGGAGCAGTACTTC. As protein: CASSFGQGAAEQYF. Together with reference TRBV7-2 and TRBJ2-7, the CDR3 gives the full variable domain: GAGVSQSPSNKVTEKGKDVELRCDPISGHTALYWYRQSLGQGLEFLIYFQGNSAPDKSGLPSDRFSAERTGGSVSTLTIQRTQQEDSAVYLCASSFGQGAAEQYFGPGTRLTVT.

V is TRBV27 and J is TRBJ1-1, with no clear D. Trimming cost V 2 bases and J 1 base, with 5 bases left between them. The CDR3 consists of 13 residues. Germline values: CDR1 MNHEY, CDR2 SMNVEV (reference sequence). The CDR3: CASSLLWNTEAFF. The CDR3 coding sequence is TGTGCCAGCAGTTTACTATGGAACACTGAAGCTTTCTTT.

This chain joins TRBV15 and TRBJ2-1; 8 positions agree with TRBD1. This CDR3 has 17 amino acids. The V and J ends lost 0 bases and 2 bases, in that order; junction bases with no gene match: 6. Germline lookup yields CDR1 LNHNV and CDR2 YYDKDF (reference sequence). CDR3 in amino acids: CATSRDQGALTYNEQFF. The DNA for the CDR3 is TGTGCCACCAGCAGAGATCAGGGGGCTCTAACCTACAATGAGCAGTTCTTC.

The rearrangement uses TRBV4-3 and TRBJ1-6, with D perhaps TRBD1 (6 bases). V was pared by 0 bases and J by 8 bases, with 11 bases between. Germline loops: CDR1 LGHNA, CDR2 YSLEER. This CDR3 contains 15 residues. Written as DNA, the CDR3 is TGCGCCAGCAGCCAAGATAAGGGGGAAGATTCACCCCTCCACTTT. Residues: CASSQDKGEDSPLHF.

The chain combines TRBV19 with TRBJ1-5, with D perhaps TRBD1 (6 bases). Germline loops: CDR1 LNHDA, CDR2 SQIVND (reference sequence). CDR3 length: 14 amino acids. The V gene lost 7 bases and the J gene lost 3 bases, with 13 bases spanning the gap. The CDR3 protein is CASTGQLSNQPQHF. CDR3 coding DNA: TGTGCCAGTACCGGACAGCTTTCCAATCAGCCCCAGCATTTT. The full variable domain, in which reference TRBV19 and TRBJ1-5 provide the parts outside the CDR3, is DGGITQSPKYLFRKEGQNVTLSCEQNLNHDAMYWYRQDPGQGLRLIYYSQIVNDFQKGDIAEGYSVSREKKESFPLTVTSAQKNPTAFYLCASTGQLSNQPQHFGDGTRLSIL.

The J gene is TRBJ2-1, the V gene TRBV19; weak D call: TRBD2 (6 bases). The CDR3 is 22 amino acids. V lost 1 base to trimming and J lost 0 bases, with 28 bases between them. CDR1 is LNHDA, CDR2 SQIVND, per germline (reference sequence). CDR3 amino acids: CASSIGKGGLRSGLSSYNEQFF. The CDR3, as DNA: TGTGCCAGTAGTATAGGGAAGGGCGGACTACGCAGTGGGCTTAGCTCCTACAATGAGCAGTTCTTC. Looking up the rest from reference TRBV19 and TRBJ2-1 gives the full variable domain: DGGITQSPKYLFRKEGQNVTLSCEQNLNHDAMYWYRQDPGQGLRLIYYSQIVNDFQKGDIAEGYSVSREKKESFPLTVTSAQKNPTAFYLCASSIGKGGLRSGLSSYNEQFFGPGTRLTVL.

This chain links TRBV5-1 with TRBJ1-2, with 7 bases identical to TRBD1. CDR3 length equals 15 residues. The V gene's germline CDR1 is SGHRS and CDR2 YFSETQ. After removal of 4 bases from V and 1 base from J, the junction contained 7 bases not matched to a gene. The CDR3, as DNA: TGCGCCAGCAGCCCCTATGGACAGGATAACTATGGCTACACCTTC. This gives the protein CASSPYGQDNYGYTF.

About this clone: This specimen includes other DNA sequences encoding the same CDR3. This chain links TRBV5-1 with TRBJ2-2; 16 bases agree with TRBD2. Germline CDR1 is SGHRS and CDR2 is YFSETQ. V was pared by 2 bases and J by 5 bases, with 6 bases of the junction left unmatched. The CDR3 has 18 amino acids. CDR3 nucleotide sequence: TGCGCCAGCAGCTTCGGGACTAGCGGGGGGGCGAGAACCGGGGAGCTGTTTTTT. Amino acids: CASSFGTSGGARTGELFF. The full variable domain, its missing parts supplied by reference TRBV5-1 and TRBJ2-2, is KAGVTQTPRYLIKTRGQQVTLSCSPISGHRSVSWYQQTPGQGLQFLFEYFSETQRNKGNFPGRFSGRQFSNSRSEMNVSTLELGDSALYLCASSFGTSGGARTGELFFGEGSRLTVL.

CDR3 bases: TGTGCCAGCAGTCCCACGGGACTAGCGGTGAATGAGCAGTTCTTC. Residues: CASSPTGLAVNEQFF. This sequence joins TRBV4-2 and TRBJ2-1, with TRBD2 matching 11 bases. Per the germline V gene, CDR1 is LGHNA and CDR2 is YNFKEQ. V lost 6 bases and J lost 7; bases outside the gene matches: 8. The CDR3 is 15 residues long.

This chain uses TRBV3-1 (or the pseudogene TRBV3-2) with TRBJ2-1, with 11 positions matching TRBD2. V shed 1 base and J 7 bases; nucleotides not matched to a gene: 3. There are 15 residues in the CDR3. The germline gives CDR1 LGHDT, CDR2 YNNKEL (reference sequence). The DNA for the CDR3 is TGTGCCAGCAGCCAAGCCTCTAGCGGGGGGAATGAGCAGTTCTTC. Amino acid sequence: CASSQASSGGNEQFF.

The chain joins TRBV28 to TRBJ2-4; D is possibly TRBD2 (5 bases). CDR3 length: 15 residues. In germline, CDR1 is MDHEN, CDR2 SYDVKM. The V end lost 2 bases, the J end lost 6 bases, and 14 bases lay between the germline ends. The chain's CDR3 is CASSLGGGFSNIQYF. The CDR3 nucleotides read TGTGCCAGCAGTTTAGGAGGAGGCTTCTCAAACATTCAGTACTTC.

This clone was counted once. V gene TRBV11-3 combines with J gene TRBJ2-5; D may be TRBD2 (6 bases). This CDR3 region has 13 residues. The germline V gene encodes CDR1 SGHNT and CDR2 YENEEA. The V end was cut by 5 bases, the J end by 4 bases, with 11 bases between. The CDR3 DNA is TGTGCCAGCAGCGGGGACTCCCGAGAGACCCAGTACTTC. This gives the protein CASSGDSRETQYF.

V gene TRBV6-2 or TRBV6-3 combines with J gene TRBJ1-2; D ambiguous. The CDR3 has 12 amino acids. Germline V gene sequence: CDR1 MNHEY, CDR2 SVGEGT. The V gene lost 5 bases and the J gene lost 8 bases, with 12 bases spanning the gap. The CDR3 region is CASSPRSQGYTF. CDR3 in DNA: TGTGCCAGCAGTCCCAGGTCGCAGGGCTACACCTTC.

The chain recombines TRBV5-4 with TRBJ2-1, with 9 bases fitting TRBD2. After removal of 0 bases from V and 4 bases from J, the junction contained 2 bases not matched to a gene. This CDR3 spans 15 amino acids. CDR1 is SGHNT, CDR2 YYREEE, per germline (reference sequence). Written as DNA, the CDR3 is TGTGCCAGCAGCTTGGTGCGGGGGGGTTACAATGAGCAGTTCTTC. Translated, it gives CASSLVRGGYNEQFF.

The gene calls are TRBV10-2 and TRBJ1-5; 7 nucleotides match TRBD1. Germline trimming cut 0 bases from V and 7 bases from J; bases unmatched to any gene: 9. The CDR3 is 16 amino acids. The V gene's germline CDR1 is WSHSY and CDR2 SAAADI. CDR3 DNA: TGCGCCAGCAGTGAGTCGAATAGGGGGCCCGAGCAGCCCCAGCATTTT. Encoded protein: CASSESNRGPEQPQHF.

The chain has TRBV6-6 and TRBJ2-1; no clear D gene. The CDR3 has 14 amino acids. Germline assignment: CDR1 MNHNY and CDR2 SVGAGI (reference sequence). V lost 0 bases and J lost 4, with 7 bases in between. The CDR3: CASSYSQVYNEQFF. The DNA of the CDR3 is TGTGCCAGCAGTTACTCGCAGGTTTACAATGAGCAGTTCTTC.

J is TRBJ2-7 and V is TRBV5-4; D is possibly TRBD2 (6 bases). CDR3 length: 13 residues. Germline CDR1 and CDR2: SGHNT and YYREEE (reference sequence). V was trimmed by 4 bases and J by 4 bases, leaving 12 bases between them. For the CDR3, the DNA is TGTGCCAGCAGCCACCCGACTAGGTACGAGCAGTACTTC. It codes for CASSHPTRYEQYF.

The chain carries TRBV5-8 and TRBJ1-3, with 8 bases fitting TRBD1. V shed 2 bases and J 3 bases; nucleotides not matched to a gene: 7. Germline V gene sequence: CDR1 SGHTS, CDR2 YDEGEE. This CDR3 comprises 16 residues. The chain's CDR3 is CASSFPQGARGNTIYF. Here the CDR3 DNA reads TGTGCCAGCAGCTTTCCCCAGGGGGCTCGTGGAAACACCATATATTTT.

This chain connects TRBV20-1 to TRBJ1-2; weak D call: TRBD1 (6 bases). This CDR3 is 14 amino acids long. The V gene's germline CDR1 is DFQATT and CDR2 SNEGSKA (reference sequence). V lost 3 bases to trimming and J lost 4 bases, with 15 bases between them. CDR3 sequence (DNA): TGCAGTGCTAGTCCACCGAGGGGGATCTATGGCTACACCTTC. It codes for CSASPPRGIYGYTF.

The V and J genes are TRBV7-2 and TRBJ2-3; TRBD2 matches at 12 bases. V was clipped by 1 base and J by 5 bases; unmatched bases: 7. The CDR3 is 17 residues long. CDR1 is SGHTA, CDR2 FQGNSA, per germline. CDR3 DNA: TGTGCCAGCAGCTTAGTCTGGCTAGCGGGGGGGGGAGATACGCAGTATTTT. It encodes CASSLVWLAGGGDTQYF.

CDR3 residues: CASSTDRGPGYTF. In DNA form, the CDR3 reads TGCGCCAGCAGCACCGACAGGGGGCCTGGCTACACCTTC. The rearrangement links TRBV5-1 to TRBJ1-2; 10 bases are a match to TRBD1. The CDR3 is 13 residues long. Germline loops: CDR1 SGHRS, CDR2 YFSETQ. V was clipped by 4 bases and J by 7 bases; unmatched bases: 4.